This TCR beta chain stems from a study of shared clonotypes between healthy human individuals. Study-level background: A couple of women and three men aged 18 to 49 made up the donors. Study results and caveats: Non-shared clonotypes had lower generation probabilities than those shared by all four donors. Among the subsets, naive ones generally showed larger estimated richness than memory ones.

A remark on this clone: Its target is not known.

J was trimmed by 3 bases and V by 3 bases; bases with no gene match: 8. The CDR3 is 15 residues long. The V gene's germline CDR1 is SEHNR and CDR2 FQNEAQ (reference sequence). As defined, naive CD8 cells were CD45RO-negative and positively selected for CCR7, with terminally differentiated effector memory CD45RA+ cells excluded. Using immunoSEQ multiplex PCR, the repertoire was profiled, and TCRdb retains in-frame clones only, with some absent. The sample contains 800,000 to 950,000 clones, roughly 96% of which appear only once. This receptor was taken from a man younger than 45 in good health. This chain connects TRBV7-9 to TRBJ2-7; 7 nucleotides line up with TRBD1. The sequencing input was naive CD8+ T cells sorted from blood. The CDR3 DNA reads as TGTGCCAGCAGCTTTTCACGACAGGGAGACTACGAGCAGTACTTC. Its protein is CASSFSRQGDYEQYF.